This T cell receptor (beta chain) was identified in a study of T-cell reconstitution after alpha-beta-depleted transplantation in children. The TCRbeta library incorporated unique molecular identifiers. Via MiXCR, TCRdb re-called the PCR reads, giving one row per CDR3 protein. The top ten clones hold approximately 1.1% of a sample with 600,000 to 700,000 distinct CDR3 sequences, around 16% of them seen once. V dropped 5 bases and J dropped 6; count of bases not matched to a gene: 4. From germline, CDR1 is SGDLS and CDR2 YYNGEE. CDR3 length equals 14 residues. This receptor was obtained from a human donor who donated a stem cell graft to a child with acute myeloid leukemia. Here the sequenced sample was PBMCs from the stem cell graft donor, taken from the stem cell graft. The chain links TRBV9 to TRBJ2-2; TRBD1 aligns across 10 bases. This chain's CDR3 is CASRQGQGSGELFF. CDR3 bases: TGTGCCAGCAGGCAGGGACAGGGGTCCGGGGAGCTGTTTTTT.